Detailed here is one TCR beta chain. This entry belongs to a study of patients and donors after allogeneic stem cell transplantation. In TCRdb, the RT-PCR reads were re-called with MiXCR into one record per CDR3 protein. This repertoire shows fewer than 250,000 distinct CDR3 sequences, 13% to 15% found once; its top ten account for more than 9%. V gave up 5 bases and J gave up 3 bases; unmatched junction bases: 26. The CDR3 is made up of 22 amino acids. The clonotype originates from a human donor who was either an allogeneic HSCT recipient or a stem cell or donor lymphocyte infusion donor (not recorded which). It is not recorded whose cells these are; they may come from a transplant donor. The specimen was blood, either unsorted or a sorted T cell fraction (not recorded which). The chain links TRBV12-3 or TRBV12-4 to TRBJ2-3; 10 positions match TRBD2. Here the CDR3 DNA reads TGTGCCAGCAGTCTAAAAGGGGTCAAACCTATAGCGGGGGGCCCAGGGACAGATACGCAGTATTTT. Translation: CASSLKGVKPIAGGPGTDTQYF.